A selection of T cell receptor beta chains follows, all from one sample in a study of T-cell reconstitution after alpha-beta-depleted transplantation in children. TCRdb called the PCR reads again in MiXCR, with one record for every CDR3 protein. Among 580,000 or so distinct CDR3 sequences listed, roughly 24% were seen once. The input for sequencing was PBMCs, mostly from graft donor cells, taken 360 days after TCRalphabeta/CD19-depleted stem cell transplant. Receptors originate from a boy younger than two who had a stem cell transplant for acute myeloid leukemia, so the T cells may come from the graft donor. The CDR3 runs from the conserved cysteine through the conserved F or W. D genes are given only for firm matches. Clone size is given for some rows only: seen once, a few or many times, or a class if the clone is expanded.

D	V	size	J	CDR3	DNA
.	TRBV15	.	TRBJ2-3	CATSRDRGVSPTDTQYF	TGTGCCACCAGCAGAGATCGCGGGGTCAGCCCCACAGATACGCAGTATTTT
.	TRBV20-1	.	TRBJ1-2	CSAPGQDGYTF	TGCAGTGCCCCAGGGCAGGATGGCTACACCTTC
.	TRBV28	.	TRBJ1-5	CASSLGQPYQPQHF	TGTGCCAGCAGCCTAGGACAGCCTTATCAGCCCCAGCATTTT
TRBD2	TRBV7-9	many	TRBJ2-3	CASTHGGVSTDTQYF	TGTGCCAGCACCCACGGGGGGGTCAGCACAGATACGCAGTATTTT
.	TRBV6-1	many	TRBJ1-3	CASGEHPSGNTIYF	TGTGCCAGTGGGGAACACCCCTCTGGAAACACCATATATTTT
.	TRBV20-1	.	TRBJ1-1	CSARDPSASFTEAFF	TGCAGTGCTAGAGATCCCTCCGCCTCTTTCACTGAAGCTTTCTTT
.	TRBV29-1	many	TRBJ1-4	CSVVAGAGEKLFF	TGCAGCGTTGTTGCGGGAGCAGGGGAAAAACTGTTTTTT
TRBD1	TRBV5-1	few	TRBJ1-1	CASSSQGRDTEAFF	TGCGCCAGCAGCTCACAGGGGAGGGACACTGAAGCTTTCTTT
.	TRBV20-1	few	TRBJ2-4	CSARVPQGTLRKNIQYF	TGCAGTGCTAGAGTCCCACAGGGCACCTTAAGGAAAAACATTCAGTACTTC
.	TRBV12-3/TRBV12-4	few	TRBJ1-5	CASSTPPNRVNQPQHF	TGTGCCAGCAGCACCCCCCCTAACAGGGTAAATCAGCCCCAGCATTTT
TRBD1	TRBV30	.	TRBJ2-5	CAWSADFTGGRETQYF	TGTGCCTGGAGTGCCGATTTTACAGGGGGCCGAGAGACCCAGTACTTC
.	TRBV20-1	.	TRBJ1-5	CSASKSGQPQHF	TGCAGTGCTAGCAAGTCGGGGCAGCCCCAGCATTTT
.	TRBV6-5	.	TRBJ1-4	CASSSGRDEKLFF	TGTGCCAGCAGTTCTGGTCGGGATGAAAAACTGTTTTTT
TRBD1	TRBV5-6	.	TRBJ2-1	CASSPEDRRNNEQFF	TGTGCCAGCAGCCCCGAGGACAGGAGAAACAATGAGCAGTTCTTC
.	TRBV9	many	TRBJ2-5	CASSVADAIVETQYF	TGTGCCAGCAGCGTAGCTGACGCGATTGTGGAGACCCAGTACTTC
TRBD2	TRBV13	.	TRBJ2-1	CASSATGTSGGVEQFF	TGTGCCAGCAGCGCAACCGGGACTAGCGGGGGTGTTGAGCAGTTCTTC
.	TRBV5-6	.	TRBJ2-3	CASSLPGRDTQYF	TGTGCCAGCAGCTTGCCAGGTAGAGATACGCAGTATTTT
.	TRBV5-1	few	TRBJ2-2	CASSGSRPTGELFF	TGCGCCAGCAGTGGGTCCAGGCCCACCGGGGAGCTGTTTTTT